The clone carrying this TCR beta chain showed up just once. A Seattle source enrolled patients during active infection and followed them longitudinally. The data belong to a study of blood T cell repertoires in COVID-19. Study-level background: Sites across the United States, Italy and Spain contributed samples from acute and convalescent COVID-19. In each case, the material was cDNA or gDNA derived from T cells, B-cell-depleted T cells, or PBMCs.

V lost 3 bases and J lost 3; bases outside the gene matches: 5. Per the germline V gene, CDR1 is LNHNV and CDR2 is YYDKDF (reference sequence). The CDR3 is 15 residues long. Original handling: Amplifying reference gene primers gave estimates of nucleated cell counts. Method: immunoSEQ multiplex PCR; TCRdb's copy keeps in-frame clones and lacks some. V, J and clone size derive from that table, while D and trimming were established from the DNA sequence. The sample contains around 60,000 clones, approximately 90% of which appear only once. The sequenced material came from peripheral blood. The genes are TRBV15 and TRBJ1-5, with TRBD1 matching over 7 bases. This sequence originates from a woman aged 60 to 75 with COVID-19, enrolled during active disease. The CDR3 bases are TGTGCCACCAGCAGTCGGACAGGACCCAATCAGCCCCAGCATTTT. This translates into CATSSRTGPNQPQHF.